This T cell receptor beta chain appears in the sequencing data of a study of molecular identifiers for immune sequencing clone quantification. Study context: Replicate RNA from approximately 20,000 or 100,000 naive CD8 T cells formed five aliquots; four were sequenced.

TCRdb re-derived calls from the PCR reads in MiXCR, one entry per CDR3 protein. The table shows about 640,000 distinct CDR3 sequences, with about 20% occurring only once. Notes on the study in general: Barcode collisions between identical TCR molecules could shrink estimates of highly expanded clone sizes.

Preparation of naive CD8 libraries involved roughly 18,000 to 1,100,000 sorted cells and 10%, 30% or 50% RNA. CD8+CD4-CCR7+CD45RA+ sorting gave the naive CD8 T cells. The CDR3 has 12 residues. Between the trimmed V and J ends, which lost 9 bases and 5 bases, there was a span of 13 bases. The germline CDR1 and CDR2 sequences are SEHNR and FQNEAQ (reference sequence). This clonotype was found many times. Its target is not known. The sequencing sample was made of naive CD8+ T cells from blood, with Jurkat cell RNA spiked in. The subset: FACS-sorted CD8+CD4-CCR7+CD45RA+ naive T cells. The clonotype was recovered from a human donor in good health. Some libraries in this study had Jurkat cell RNA spiked in. V and J are TRBV7-9 and TRBJ1-1, with no clear D. For the CDR3, the DNA is TGTGCCAGTACCAAGGCTGGAACTGAAGCTTTCTTT. Translating it yields CASTKAGTEAFF. Supplemented by reference TRBV7-9 and TRBJ1-1, the full variable domain reads DTGVSQNPRHKITKRGQNVTFRCDPISEHNRLYWYRQTLGQGPEFLTYFQNEAQLEKSRLLSDRFSAERPKGSFSTLEIQRTEQGDSAMYLCASTKAGTEAFFGQGTRLTVV.